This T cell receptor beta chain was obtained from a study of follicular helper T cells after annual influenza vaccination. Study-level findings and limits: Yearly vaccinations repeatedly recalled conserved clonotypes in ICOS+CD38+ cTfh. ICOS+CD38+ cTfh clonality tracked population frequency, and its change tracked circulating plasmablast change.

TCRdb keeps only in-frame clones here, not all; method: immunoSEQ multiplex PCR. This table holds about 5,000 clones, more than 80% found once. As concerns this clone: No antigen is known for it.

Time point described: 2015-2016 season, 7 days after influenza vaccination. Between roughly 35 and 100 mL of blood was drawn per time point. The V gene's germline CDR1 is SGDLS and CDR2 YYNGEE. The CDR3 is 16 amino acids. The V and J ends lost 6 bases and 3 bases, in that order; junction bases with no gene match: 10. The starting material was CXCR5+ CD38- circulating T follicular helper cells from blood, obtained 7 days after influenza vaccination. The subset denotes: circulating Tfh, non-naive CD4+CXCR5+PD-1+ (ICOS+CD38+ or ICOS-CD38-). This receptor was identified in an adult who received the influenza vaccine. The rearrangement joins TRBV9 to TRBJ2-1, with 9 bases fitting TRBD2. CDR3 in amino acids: CASTAGAGGFYNEQFF. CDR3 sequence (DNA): TGTGCCAGCACCGCGGGAGCGGGGGGCTTCTACAATGAGCAGTTCTTC.